The 8 T cell receptor beta chains in this list originate from one sample, sequenced in a study of T cell changes during pregnancy in multiple sclerosis. The repertoire was sequenced with immunoSEQ multiplex PCR; TCRdb's copy has only in-frame clones and lacks some. The sample gives over 65,000 clones, about 89% of which show up once; more than 0.75% is in the top ten. The sequenced sample was peripheral blood, obtained in the second trimester of pregnancy. The source is a female donor with multiple sclerosis, enrolled in a pregnancy study.

This clone has only a few counts. The rearrangement uses TRBV6-4 and TRBJ2-3; possible D gene TRBD2, 6 bases. The CDR3 extends over 13 amino acids. The germline V gene has CDR1 MRHNA and CDR2 SNTAGT. Between the trimmed V and J ends, which lost 4 bases and 1 base, there was a span of 6 bases. The CDR3 is CASSAGGTDTQYF. The CDR3 DNA sequence: TGTGCCAGCAGTGCGGGGGGCACAGATACGCAGTATTTT.

V is TRBV4-3 and J is TRBJ1-6; 10 bases fit TRBD1. CDR3 length: 17 residues. Germline V gives CDR1 LGHNA, CDR2 YSLEER. The V gene end was trimmed by 3 bases and the J gene end by 10 bases; junction bases not matched to a gene: 12. The CDR3 loop is CASSQNDLGQGESPLHF. The CDR3, as DNA: TGCGCCAGCAGCCAGAACGACCTCGGACAGGGGGAATCACCCCTCCACTTT.

The table lists this clone with a count of one. V usage is TRBV9 and J usage is TRBJ2-3; 9 nucleotides align to TRBD1. The CDR3 runs 15 residues. Germline V gives CDR1 SGDLS, CDR2 YYNGEE. The ends lost 0 bases at V and 3 bases at J; junction bases unmatched: 2. This CDR3 reads CASSVVGQGTDTQYF. In DNA form, the CDR3 reads TGTGCCAGCAGCGTAGTGGGACAGGGAACAGATACGCAGTATTTT. The whole variable domain, filled in from reference TRBV9 and TRBJ2-3, reads DSGVTQTPKHLITATGQRVTLRCSPRSGDLSVYWYQQSLDQGLQFLIQYYNGEERAKGNILERFSAQQFPDLHSELNLSSLELGDSALYFCASSVVGQGTDTQYFGPGTRLTVL.

The chain links TRBV19 to TRBJ2-7, with 8 nucleotides matching TRBD1. The V gene's germline CDR1 is LNHDA and CDR2 SQIVND (reference sequence). With V trimmed by 5 bases and J by 5 bases, 11 bases remained unmatched. The CDR3 length is 15 residues. CDR3 coding DNA: TGTGCCAGTAGTGCCCTCAGGGGGCTAAAACACGAGCAGTACTTC. This sequence encodes CASSALRGLKHEQYF. The entire variable domain, with the rest obtained from reference TRBV19 and TRBJ2-7, is as follows: DGGITQSPKYLFRKEGQNVTLSCEQNLNHDAMYWYRQDPGQGLRLIYYSQIVNDFQKGDIAEGYSVSREKKESFPLTVTSAQKNPTAFYLCASSALRGLKHEQYFGPGTRLTVT.

V gene TRBV4-1 combines with J gene TRBJ2-5; a possible D gene is TRBD1 (5 bases). This CDR3 is 16 amino acids long. V shed 0 bases and J shed 4 bases, with 15 bases lying between them. CDR1 is MGHRA, CDR2 YSYEKL, per germline. The DNA of the CDR3 is TGCGCCAGCAGCCAAGACCCCCCAGGGCAGGGAGAGACCCAGTACTTC. Translating gives CASSQDPPGQGETQYF.

This clone showed up just once. This chain uses TRBV29-1 with TRBJ1-4, with D possibly being TRBD1 (6 bases). Germline CDR1 is SQVTM and CDR2 is ANQGSEA. The ends were cut back, 5 bases at V and 8 bases at J, with 15 bases in the middle. This CDR3 has 13 residues. DNA of the CDR3: TGCAGCGTTCAGTTGCTAGGGGGAGAAAAACTGTTTTTT. Amino acids: CSVQLLGGEKLFF. Supplemented by reference TRBV29-1 and TRBJ1-4, the full variable domain reads SAVISQKPSRDICQRGTSLTIQCQVDSQVTMMFWYRQQPGQSLTLIATANQGSEATYESGFVIDKFPISRPNLTFSTLTVSNMSPEDSSIYLCSVQLLGGEKLFFGSGTQLSVL.

The CDR3 reads CASSLGVGGVNYGYTF. The CDR3 region has the DNA TGTGCCAGCAGCTTGGGTGTAGGCGGTGTGAACTATGGCTACACCTTC. The chain carries TRBV5-5 and TRBJ1-2, with unresolved D. Germline assignment: CDR1 SGHKS and CDR2 YYEKEE (reference sequence). V shed 0 bases and J shed 2 bases, with 14 bases lying between them. The CDR3 covers 16 residues.

V and J are TRBV10-3 and TRBJ2-2; D gene ambiguous. V lost 5 bases, J lost 0 bases, and 13 bases lay in between. The CDR3 has 16 amino acids. The germline V gene encodes CDR1 ENHRY and CDR2 SYGVKD. In DNA form, the CDR3 reads TGTGCCATCAGTCCCCCGGTTACAGCGAACACCGGGGAGCTGTTTTTT. It specifies CAISPPVTANTGELFF.